This entry describes one T cell receptor (beta chain). What it recognizes is unknown. cDNA reverse transcribed from extracted RNA served as the sequencing template. Only in-frame clones appear in the TCRdb table, and some are missing; sequencing was by immunoSEQ multiplex PCR. Among 35,000 or so clones listed, 45% to 65% were seen once. The data originate from a study of CD8+ T cells in alopecia areata. CD4+ cells obtained from five patients were subjected to sorting into CD25+CD127- cells. Alopecia areata patients had lesional scalp punch biopsies and peripheral blood taken from them. Study-level findings and limits: For lesional scalp, especially alopecia totalis/universalis, clonality was higher than in normal scalp.

The germline gives CDR1 MGHDK, CDR2 SYGVNS. Trimming stripped 7 bases from V and 1 base from J, with 4 bases between. This CDR3 spans 12 amino acids. This chain uses TRBV25-1 with TRBJ2-2; no reliable D call. This sequence originates from a human donor with alopecia areata. The sample comprised CD4+ Tregs sorted from blood. Written as DNA, the CDR3 is TGTGCCAGCACAATGAACACCGGGGAGCTGTTTTTT. This translates into CASTMNTGELFF.